This TCR beta chain originates from a study of OX40 agonist ivuxolimab in advanced cancers. Background on the whole study: Ivuxolimab, which targeted the costimulatory receptor OX40 (CD134), was an agonistic, fully human IgG2 monoclonal antibody. Intravenous ivuxolimab was administered to patients every 2 weeks at six dose levels: 0.01, 0.1, 0.3, 1.5, 3 and 10 mg/kg. Of the roughly 52 patients in dose escalation, around 19 had hepatocellular carcinoma, some 15 had melanoma, 9 had renal cell carcinoma and 9 had head and neck cancer. In the dose-escalation cohort, 75% to 90% of patients were male, and the mean age was 60 years with a range of about 20 to 79. Prior anti-PD-1, anti-PD-L1 or anti-CTLA-4 therapy was permitted, and checkpoint inhibitors had been received by about 44% of dose-escalation patients. Partial responses were achieved by three dose-escalation patients, of whom one had hepatocellular carcinoma and two had cutaneous melanoma. Peripheral TCRbeta sequencing was intended to test whether TCR sequence diversity was altered and clonal T-cell expansion was caused by ivuxolimab. The paper reports the monotherapy dose-escalation portion (N of about 47 patients) of the phase I ivuxolimab trial.

Its CDR3 holds 13 amino acids, cysteine through phenylalanine. The CDR3 DNA has 39 bases and is translated from base 1. The germline V gene yields MNHNS for CDR1 and SASEGT for CDR2. The V end loses 8 bases and the J end loses 0 bases, and a stretch of 5 bases separates them. To sequence the TCRbeta CDR3 region, genomic DNA was isolated from the sorted cells. TCRbeta CDR3 regions were sequenced using the immunoSEQ Assay. TCRdb carries this immuneACCESS record with in-frame sequences only. Its versions omit some clonotypes, under half of them owing to an unresolved V gene in the studies checked, with the rest unexplained. This sample gives some 42,000 clones in total; about 81% of them show up just once. The ten largest clones represent over 2.5% of the sample. Of note for this clone: Its binding antigen is unknown. No per-base quality is available; no much larger clone lies one base away.

Patients with a history of autoimmune disease or receiving systemic immunosuppression were excluded from the trial. Peripheral blood for TCR sequencing was collected from all dose cohorts at baseline, on cycle 4 day 1, and on cycle 7 day 1. The samples were taken from a phase I, first-in-human, multicenter, open-label dose-escalation trial of ivuxolimab. Adults with locally advanced or metastatic melanoma, renal cell carcinoma, hepatocellular carcinoma or head and neck squamous cell carcinoma were enrolled in the trial. Before TCR sequencing, CD4+ T cells and CD8+ T cells were sorted from peripheral blood as separate populations. Study-wide conclusions, independent of this receptor: After ivuxolimab, expanded clones were on average more numerous among CD8+ T cells than among CD4+ T cells. In partial responders in the 0.1-3.0 mg/kg groups, normalized peripheral clonal expansion was found to be among the lowest, especially among CD8+ T cells. At doses of 0.1 to 3.0 mg/kg, clonal expansion of both CD4+ and CD8+ T cells in blood was seen between baseline and week 6. The antigen specificity of the clonally expanded peripheral T cells was not determined. Low levels of normalized T-cell clonal expansion were also seen in some patients who did not respond.

The sequence was obtained from an adult with an advanced solid tumor such as melanoma, head and neck, liver or kidney cancer. The chain employs TRBV6-1 and TRBJ1-6; the D gene lacks a confident call. The material sequenced was CD4+ or CD8+ T cells sorted from blood, taken in a trial of the OX40 agonist ivuxolimab. CDR3 sequence: CASESSYNSPLHF. The nucleotide sequence reads as follows: TGTGCCAGCGAGAGCTCCTATAATTCACCCCTCCACTTT.